A single sample is the source of the 2 T cell receptor beta chains below, sequenced in a study of PD-1 blockade in classical Hodgkin lymphoma (dated by TCRdb to between 2020 and 2021). Library preparation used the immunoSEQ multiplex PCR assay. Drawn from immuneACCESS, this table holds only the in-frame rearrangements with V and J called that TCRdb kept. Clones are partly lost; checked studies trace under half to an unresolved V gene and leave the rest unexplained. This sample lists about 19,000 clones; about nine tenths were detected once. In total, the top ten clones hold roughly 14% of the sample. Explained via the paper, the time point label denotes: cycle 2 day 1 (C2D1) of nivolumab. All trial patients had relapsed after autologous stem cell transplantation, with cohorts A, B and C differing in prior brentuximab vedotin exposure. The sequencing here drew on peripheral blood mononuclear cells (PBMCs), taken before the second cycle of nivolumab. The receptors shown here come from a human donor with classical Hodgkin lymphoma.

J is TRBJ1-2 and V is TRBV6-6; no reliable D call. V lost 4 bases to trimming and J lost 2 bases, with 5 bases between them. Germline values: CDR1 MNHNY, CDR2 SVGAGI (reference sequence). The CDR3 totals 12 residues. The CDR3 sequence: CASSLENYGYTF. In DNA, the CDR3 is TGTGCCAGCAGTTTAGAGAACTATGGCTACACCTTC.

This chain links TRBV11-2 with TRBJ2-7; 8 bases match TRBD1. CDR1 and CDR2 (germline): SGHAT, FQNNGV. Trimming cost V 4 bases and J 0 bases; bases outside gene matches: 2. This CDR3 contains 14 residues. The CDR3 here is CASSSDRGSYEQYF. The CDR3 DNA reads TGTGCCAGCAGCTCTGACAGGGGCTCCTACGAGCAGTACTTC.